The 7 T cell receptor beta chains presented below share a single source sample, sequenced in a study of cytomegalovirus exposure and HLA in healthy donors. Use of 60 Vbeta and 13 Jbeta primers characterized the PCR. The assay was immunoSEQ multiplex PCR, and TCRdb's table has in-frame clones only and misses some. The sample contains 150,000 to 200,000 clones, around 80% of which appear only once. Input material: PBMCs. The receptors here all came from a woman in her 30s in good health and CMV-seropositive.

This chain uses TRBV27 with TRBJ2-7, with D unclear. From germline, CDR1 is MNHEY and CDR2 SMNVEV (reference sequence). Trimming stripped 5 bases from V and 3 bases from J, with 17 bases between. This CDR3 is built from 15 residues. The CDR3 DNA reads as TGTGCCAGCAGTCCATCCCCAAGCTTAAGCTACGAGCAGTACTTC. Encoded protein: CASSPSPSLSYEQYF.

V is TRBV9 and J is TRBJ1-4; 7 bases are shared with TRBD1. CDR3 length: 14 amino acids. Germline lookup yields CDR1 SGDLS and CDR2 YYNGEE. The V and J ends lost 2 bases and 4 bases, in that order; junction bases with no gene match: 2. DNA for the CDR3: TGTGCCAGCAGCGTGACAGGGCGTAATGAAAAACTGTTTTTT. Protein product: CASSVTGRNEKLFF.

The CDR3 DNA is TGCGCCAGCAGCCAAGGGGGGGGGCTCTACAATGAGCAGTTCTTC. Its translation is CASSQGGGLYNEQFF. The chain is built from TRBV4-3 and TRBJ2-1; D might be TRBD2 (7 bases). Trimming shortened V by 1 base and J by 3 bases, and 10 bases separated the two germline ends. CDR3 length: 15 amino acids. Per the germline V gene, CDR1 is LGHNA and CDR2 is YSLEER.

The rearrangement uses TRBV19 and TRBJ2-7, with a tentative D call TRBD1 (6 bases). Trimming cost V 3 bases and J 1 base, with 13 bases left between them. Germline V gene data show CDR1 as LNHDA and CDR2 as SQIVND (reference sequence). The CDR3 consists of 15 residues. CDR3 protein: CASSIIGQGSYEQYF. For the CDR3, the DNA is TGTGCCAGTAGTATTATCGGGCAGGGGTCCTACGAGCAGTACTTC.

The chain recombines TRBV5-5 with TRBJ2-7, with TRBD1 as a possible D gene (6 bases). The CDR3 consists of 13 residues. Looked up from germline, CDR1 is SGHKS and CDR2 is YYEKEE (reference sequence). Trimming left V 3 bases short and J 7 bases short, with 14 bases between. The CDR3 sequence is CASSSDRPTEQYF. The CDR3 DNA reads as TGTGCCAGCAGCTCCGACAGGCCTACGGAGCAGTACTTC.

The chain couples TRBV29-1 to TRBJ2-7; 8 bases are a match to TRBD2. V trimming: 6 bases; J trimming: 5 bases; junction bases outside the gene matches: 15. The CDR3 contains 15 residues. Germline V gene data show CDR1 as SQVTM and CDR2 as ANQGSEA. CDR3 sequence (DNA): TGCAGCGTGACAGCGGGAGCTGAGTTTTACCACGAGCAGTACTTC. Its translation: CSVTAGAEFYHEQYF.

This clone was counted between two and nine times. The CDR3 spells CASSPGQRETQYF. The DNA for the CDR3 is TGTGCCAGCAGCCCGGGACAGCGGGAGACCCAGTACTTC. The V gene is TRBV11-2, the J gene TRBJ2-5; 7 bases align to TRBD1. The CDR3 length is 13 residues. From germline, CDR1 is SGHAT and CDR2 FQNNGV. Trimming removed 5 bases from V and 5 bases from J; junction bases left unmatched: 5.